This T cell receptor (beta chain) was found in a study of cytomegalovirus exposure and HLA in healthy donors. The CDR3 spans 14 residues. Between the trimmed V and J ends, which lost 4 bases and 5 bases, there was a span of 14 bases. Germline CDR1 and CDR2: SGHTA and FQGNSA. Turning to this clone: Its antigen remains unidentified.

A multiplex PCR was run with 60 Vbeta primers and 13 Jbeta primers. Per the authors' pipeline: Later analysis identified 88 million or so unique TCR beta chains, 10 million to 12 million shared. The assay was immunoSEQ multiplex PCR, and TCRdb's table has in-frame clones only and misses some. For V, J and clone size, that table is used; D and trimming come from the DNA. The repertoire holds some 180,000 clones, with approximately 78% as singletons. Study results and caveats: Sequencing had likely introduced a cluster of highly shared sequence variants as an artifact. TCR beta chain V- and J-gene trimming was linked, in a later analysis, to a missense variant in DCLRE1C. Association with HLA alleles at 0.05 false discovery rate was found for 17,000 or so TCR beta sequences in a later analysis.

The chain links TRBV7-2 to TRBJ1-2; a possible D gene is TRBD1 (6 bases). Sequenced: PBMCs. The receptor comes from a young woman in good health and CMV-seropositive. CDR3 amino acids: CASSSTGYSYGYTF. The DNA for the CDR3 is TGTGCCAGCAGCTCTACAGGGTATAGTTATGGCTACACCTTC.